A selection of T cell receptor beta chains follows, all from one sample in a study of blood T cell repertoires in COVID-19. The protocol was immunoSEQ multiplex PCR, while the TCRdb copy is restricted to in-frame clones and leaves out a portion. The sample yields 75,000 to 90,000 clones, around 80% seen once. Sequenced: peripheral blood. The receptors were gathered from a middle-aged woman with active or convalescent COVID-19. CDR3s include the opening cysteine and the closing phenylalanine or tryptophan. Fields, in order: CDR3 protein, CDR3 DNA, J gene, V gene, clone size, D gene. A D gene is named only where the DNA matches it firmly. The size field is filled for only some rows; it gives once, few, many or a size class.

CASSLTYDRGLAGGYNEQFF TGTGCCAGCAGCTTAACATACGACAGGGGGCTAGCGGGAGGCTACAATGAGCAGTTCTTC TRBJ2-1 TRBV7-3 NA NA
CAISDQVSGANVLTF TGTGCCATCAGTGATCAGGTTTCTGGGGCCAACGTCCTGACTTTC TRBJ2-6 TRBV10-3 NA NA
CASRRAGLVEQYF TGTGCCAGCAGAAGGGCAGGGTTGGTCGAGCAGTACTTC TRBJ2-7 TRBV7-9 once NA
CASALQDSGNTIYF TGTGCCAGTGCCCTTCAGGACTCTGGAAACACCATATATTTT TRBJ1-3 TRBV19 NA NA
CASSFDSTGSFYGYTF TGTGCCAGCAGCTTTGATTCGACAGGGTCCTTCTATGGCTACACCTTC TRBJ1-2 TRBV7-2 NA TRBD1
CASRRGPDTEAFF TGTGCCAGCAGGAGGGGGCCCGACACTGAAGCTTTCTTT TRBJ1-1 TRBV6-5 NA TRBD1
CASTNRDREYF TGTGCCAGCACCAACCGGGACAGGGAGTACTTC TRBJ2-4 TRBV6-5 NA TRBD1
CASSSRRTGARDTIYF TGTGCCAGCAGCTCTAGGCGGACAGGGGCAAGGGACACCATATATTTT TRBJ1-3 TRBV7-9 NA TRBD1
CASSSPADRVKNIQYF TGTGCCAGCAGCTCACCCGCAGACAGGGTGAAAAACATTCAGTACTTC TRBJ2-4 TRBV7-2 NA TRBD1
CASSYAKDRENTEAFF TGTGCCAGCAGCTACGCTAAGGACAGGGAGAACACTGAAGCTTTCTTT TRBJ1-1 TRBV21-1 NA NA
CASSPGLAGVDEQFF TGTGCCAGCAGTCCGGGACTAGCGGGGGTCGATGAGCAGTTCTTC TRBJ2-1 TRBV6-4 once TRBD2
CASSQWAAGVEQFF TGTGCCAGCAGCCAATGGGCCGCGGGAGTGGAGCAGTTCTTC TRBJ2-1 TRBV11-2 NA TRBD2
CASSLVFVWTSGSYNEQFF TGTGCCAGCAGCTTGGTGTTCGTTTGGACTAGCGGGAGTTACAATGAGCAGTTCTTC TRBJ2-1 TRBV5-8 few TRBD2
CASRQTAVNTEAFF TGTGCCAGCAGGCAAACGGCGGTGAACACTGAAGCTTTCTTT TRBJ1-1 TRBV6-6 NA NA
CASSSFSYEQYF TGTGCCAGCAGTTCCTTTAGCTACGAGCAGTACTTC TRBJ2-7 TRBV12-3/TRBV12-4 NA NA
CASSLTQGSGNTIYF TGCGCCAGCAGCCTAACGCAGGGTTCTGGAAACACCATATATTTT TRBJ1-3 TRBV4-3 once NA
CASSLDENYGYTF TGTGCCAGCAGCTTAGATGAGAACTATGGCTACACCTTC TRBJ1-2 TRBV7-2 NA NA
CASSLGLGGDTQYF TGTGCCAGCAGCTTAGGACTAGGAGGAGATACGCAGTATTTT TRBJ2-3 TRBV7-9 NA NA
CASSLEGGADTQYF TGTGCCAGCAGCTTAGAGGGGGGGGCAGATACGCAGTATTTT TRBJ2-3 TRBV11-3 NA TRBD2
CASSRQGVVEQYF TGTGCCAGCTCGCGACAAGGGGTAGTTGAGCAGTACTTC TRBJ2-7 TRBV18 NA NA
CASSWDRGREQYF TGTGCCAGCAGCTGGGACAGGGGGCGAGAGCAGTACTTC TRBJ2-7 TRBV5-4 NA TRBD1
CASSDIYQGGSEKLFF TGCGCCAGCAGTGACATCTACCAGGGGGGTTCTGAAAAACTGTTTTTT TRBJ1-4 TRBV10-1 NA TRBD1
CASSQEDRQSNTGELFF TGCGCCAGCAGTCAAGAGGACAGACAGTCGAACACCGGGGAGCTGTTTTTT TRBJ2-2 TRBV23-1 NA NA
CASSPQGTADTQYF TGTGCCAGCAGCCCACAGGGGACGGCAGATACGCAGTATTTT TRBJ2-3 TRBV28 NA TRBD1
CASSPRQGAGETQYF TGTGCCAGCTCACCTCGACAGGGGGCAGGGGAGACCCAGTACTTC TRBJ2-5 TRBV18 NA TRBD1
CASSLGLRSGRAGETQYF TGTGCCAGCAGCTTGGGACTGCGTAGCGGGAGAGCGGGGGAGACCCAGTACTTC TRBJ2-5 TRBV5-4 NA TRBD2
CASSSWATGGELFF TGTGCCAGCAGCTCCTGGGCTACTGGCGGGGAGCTGTTTTTT TRBJ2-2 TRBV7-3 NA NA
CASSFGTGGYGYTF TGTGCCAGCAGTTTCGGGACAGGGGGATATGGCTACACCTTC TRBJ1-2 TRBV28 NA TRBD1
CAWSVGQAVNYGYTF TGTGCCTGGAGTGTGGGACAGGCCGTTAACTATGGCTACACCTTC TRBJ1-2 TRBV30 NA TRBD1
CASSLTGGENQPQHF TGTGCCAGCAGCTTAACAGGGGGAGAGAATCAGCCCCAGCATTTT TRBJ1-5 TRBV7-2 NA TRBD1
CASSLTSSGTGQTEAFF TGTGCCAGCAGCTTAACGTCCTCCGGGACAGGGCAAACTGAAGCTTTCTTT TRBJ1-1 TRBV7-3 NA TRBD1